This record concerns one T cell receptor (beta chain) sequence. Its antigen is currently not known. Base quality data are lacking; no much larger clone is found one base away. This entry comes from a study of blood T cell repertoires in COVID-19 (dated by TCRdb to about 2020). As for the study more broadly: Collaborator samples came from the United States, Italy and Spain and covered acute and convalescent phases of COVID-19. Samples were obtained from the ongoing ImmuneRACE study (first 160 participants) and from about 1,300 subjects provided by 6 global collaborators. Where available, HLA class I and class II types were taken from metadata supplied by the sample provider and were not determined by assay-based typing. Subjects who had been exposed to COVID-19, were actively infected with it, or had recovered from it provided the deeply sampled blood TCRbeta repertoires that made up the dataset. The repertoires were released in a freely available public database meant as a resource for research on the immune response to SARS-CoV-2. The prospective study material was composed of cDNA or gDNA derived from T cells, B-cell-depleted T cells, or PBMCs. A de-identified subject ID, COVID-19 status, age in years and sex were almost always included in the sample metadata. General conclusions and limits of the study: The amount of clinical and demographic metadata varied by source and participant and was provided uncurated.

Collaborating institutions collected whole blood in K2EDTA tubes following their own protocols. For TCRbeta analysis, collaborators shipped samples in one of three forms: frozen whole blood, isolated PBMCs, or DNA extracted from either of those sample types. The immunoSEQ Assay, a bias-controlled multiplex PCR, was used to amplify TCRbeta CDR3 regions from genomic DNA. On the study's bioinformatics: The number of nucleated cells in each sample was estimated by amplification of reference gene primers within the assay. To quantify the absolute abundance of each unique TCRbeta CDR3 rearrangement, sequence reads were collapsed and filtered. For each sample, productive Simpson clonality was calculated by taking the square root of Simpson's diversity index across productive rearrangements. The table comes from immuneACCESS by way of TCRdb, which keeps in-frame sequences with V and J called. Part of the clones is missing from these tables; in studies checked, under half for an unresolved V gene and the rest for unknown reasons. That table gives V, J and clone size, and the DNA gave D and trimming. The sample yields hundreds of thousands of clones; nearly 90% were counted once. About 3% of the sample belongs to the ten largest clones.

CDR1 is given as SGHRS and CDR2 as YFSETQ, both from the germline V gene. The junction carries 11 bases between V and J, which are trimmed by 0 bases and 1 base respectively. Including the terminal cysteine and phenylalanine, the CDR3 comprises 15 residues. The read is trimmed to its CDR3 DNA, 45 bases read in frame from base 1. The sequenced sample was peripheral blood. The TCR originated in a man aged 18-30 years with active or convalescent COVID-19. The rearranged chain carries TRBV5-1 and TRBJ2-7, with an unclear D gene assignment. In nucleotides, the sequence is TGCGCCAGCAGCTTGGCCCCGGCGACATCCTACGAGCAGTACTTC. This codes for CASSLAPATSYEQYF.